These 15 T cell receptor beta chains were all obtained from the same sample, sequenced in a study of blood T cell repertoires in COVID-19. TCRdb keeps only in-frame clones here, not all; method: immunoSEQ multiplex PCR. The sample has around 500,000 clones, 70% to 90% seen once. Sequencing was done on a sample of peripheral blood. All receptors derive from a human donor in a cohort sampled during active COVID-19.

This chain connects TRBV5-1 to TRBJ2-7; D might be TRBD2 (5 bases). Germline CDR1 is SGHRS and CDR2 is YFSETQ. V was trimmed by 0 bases and J by 7 bases, leaving 14 bases between them. This CDR3 is built from 14 residues. CDR3 in amino acids: CASSLEGSSGEQYF. In DNA form, the CDR3 reads TGCGCCAGCAGCTTGGAAGGGTCGAGCGGTGAGCAGTACTTC.

The V gene is TRBV18, the J gene TRBJ1-3; TRBD1 agrees at 9 bases. Germline CDR1 reads KGHSH; CDR2 reads LQKENI. The CDR3 is made up of 16 amino acids. The J segment lost 2 bases and the V segment lost 3 bases, leaving 5 bases of the junction unmatched. This chain's CDR3 is CASSPGQGSAGNTIYF. DNA for the CDR3: TGTGCCAGCTCACCGGGACAGGGATCCGCTGGAAACACCATATATTTT.

J is TRBJ1-2 and V is TRBV5-1, with D maybe TRBD1 (6 bases). The CDR3 spans 14 residues. The ends were cut back, 3 bases at V and 4 bases at J, with 13 bases in the middle. Germline CDR1 reads SGHRS; CDR2 reads YFSETQ. In nucleotides, the CDR3 is TGCGCCAGCAGCTCTACAGGGCTCAGCTATGGCTACACCTTC. Translation gives CASSSTGLSYGYTF.

The chain has TRBV13 and TRBJ2-1, with TRBD1 matching over 12 bases. CDR1 is PRHDT and CDR2 is FYEKMQ in the germline V gene (reference sequence). The CDR3 totals 15 residues. After removal of 4 bases from V and 8 bases from J, the junction contained 6 bases not matched to a gene. The CDR3 is CASSSRDRGRHEQFF. DNA of the CDR3: TGTGCCAGCAGCTCTCGGGACAGGGGGCGTCATGAGCAGTTCTTC. The complete variable domain, with remaining parts taken from reference TRBV13 and TRBJ2-1, reads AAGVIQSPRHLIKEKRETATLKCYPIPRHDTVYWYQQGPGQDPQFLISFYEKMQSDKGSIPDRFSAQQFSDYHSELNMSSLELGDSALYFCASSSRDRGRHEQFFGPGTRLTVL.

The chain has TRBV28 and TRBJ2-3; 13 bases are shared with TRBD2. CDR1 MDHEN and CDR2 SYDVKM come from the germline V gene. V lost 5 bases, J lost 4 bases, and 6 bases stayed unmatched. The CDR3 has 16 residues. The CDR3 loop reads CASSAGLAGVSDTQYF. The CDR3 region has the DNA TGTGCCAGCAGTGCAGGACTAGCGGGAGTTTCAGATACGCAGTATTTT.

The V call is TRBV2, the J call TRBJ2-1, with TRBD2 identical over 14 bases. The germline CDR1 and CDR2 sequences are SNHLY and FYNNEI. The length of the CDR3 is 16 residues. Trimming took 6 bases from V and 3 from J; bases not matched to a gene: 4. Here the CDR3 reads CASRRLAGGSYNEQFF. The CDR3 DNA sequence: TGTGCCAGCAGGAGACTAGCGGGGGGGAGCTACAATGAGCAGTTCTTC.

The CDR3 DNA reads as TGTGCCAGCAGTTCGACAGGGAACACAGATACGCAGTATTTT. It encodes CASSSTGNTDTQYF. The chain employs TRBV28 and TRBJ2-3; TRBD1 matches 7 bases. The CDR3 covers 14 residues. V shed 4 bases, J shed 2 bases, and the junction held 3 bases outside the gene matches. From germline, CDR1 is MDHEN and CDR2 SYDVKM.

CDR3 loop: CASSASTGRNEKLFF. The CDR3 DNA is TGTGCCAGCAGCGCGAGTACAGGAAGAAATGAAAAACTGTTTTTT. The chain carries TRBV7-9 and TRBJ1-4, with D possibly being TRBD1 (5 bases). V lost 5 bases, J lost 5 bases, and 15 bases lay in between. CDR3 length: 15 residues. Germline V gene lookup returns CDR1 SEHNR and CDR2 FQNEAQ (reference sequence).

This chain uses TRBV5-1 with TRBJ2-7; D call uncertain. CDR1 is SGHRS and CDR2 is YFSETQ in the germline V gene. This CDR3 spans 15 amino acids. The V and J ends lost 0 bases and 2 bases respectively, with 12 bases between them. The CDR3 loop is CASSLGPTDTYEQYF. The CDR3, as DNA: TGCGCCAGCAGCTTGGGACCGACTGATACCTACGAGCAGTACTTC.

V usage is TRBV19 and J usage is TRBJ2-7; 8 bases fit TRBD2. Germline V gene data show CDR1 as LNHDA and CDR2 as SQIVND (reference sequence). V trimming: 4 bases; J trimming: 7 bases; junction bases outside the gene matches: 9. There are 14 residues in the CDR3. The CDR3 DNA follows: TGTGCCAGTAGTAATTCGGCCCCGGGGGGGGAGCAGTACTTC. It is translated as CASSNSAPGGEQYF.

The chain links TRBV10-1 to TRBJ2-2; D ambiguous. Trimming stripped 3 bases from V and 2 bases from J, with 7 bases between. CDR1 is WNHNN, CDR2 SYGVQD, per germline (reference sequence). CDR3 length: 14 amino acids. The CDR3 DNA reads as TGCGCCAGCAGTGAAAACACCAACACCGGGGAGCTGTTTTTT. Translation gives CASSENTNTGELFF.

The chain recombines TRBV19 with TRBJ1-2; the D is unclear. Germline lookup yields CDR1 LNHDA and CDR2 SQIVND (reference sequence). Trimming shortened V by 2 bases and J by 7 bases, and 11 bases separated the two germline ends. The length of the CDR3 is 13 residues. CDR3: CASSINPGSGYTF. Written as DNA, the CDR3 is TGTGCCAGTAGTATAAATCCGGGGTCTGGCTACACCTTC. The variable domain in full, with the rest retrieved from reference TRBV19 and TRBJ1-2, is DGGITQSPKYLFRKEGQNVTLSCEQNLNHDAMYWYRQDPGQGLRLIYYSQIVNDFQKGDIAEGYSVSREKKESFPLTVTSAQKNPTAFYLCASSINPGSGYTFGSGTRLTVV.

The chain carries TRBV11-2 and TRBJ1-2; no definite D call. Looked up from germline, CDR1 is SGHAT and CDR2 is FQNNGV. The V end lost 5 bases, the J end lost 2 bases, and 15 bases lay between the germline ends. CDR3 size: 15 residues. The CDR3, as DNA: TGTGCCAGCAGCGTCCGAGGCGGCCCGAACTATGGCTACACCTTC. Protein: CASSVRGGPNYGYTF.

Only a few counts were recorded for this clone. The chain carries TRBV28 and TRBJ1-2; possible D gene TRBD1, 5 bases. V lost 10 bases to trimming and J lost 4 bases, with 16 bases between them. CDR3 size: 13 residues. Looked up from germline, CDR1 is MDHEN and CDR2 is SYDVKM. CDR3 amino acids: CATFDSRSYGYTF. CDR3 nucleotide sequence: TGTGCCACCTTTGACAGCAGGTCCTATGGCTACACCTTC.

This clone has only a few counts. CDR3 sequence (DNA): TGTGCCAGCAGCTTAGCAGGGGGCGCTGAAGCTTTCTTT. Protein sequence: CASSLAGGAEAFF. The chain recombines TRBV11-2 with TRBJ1-1; 8 bases are a match to TRBD1. CDR1 SGHAT and CDR2 FQNNGV come from the germline V gene. This CDR3 contains 13 residues. V shed 1 base, J shed 6 bases, and the junction held 1 base outside the gene matches.